The 21 T cell receptor beta chains reported below all come from one sample, sequenced in a study of blood T cell repertoires in COVID-19. Profiled with immunoSEQ multiplex PCR; TCRdb holds only in-frame clones, not every one. The repertoire consists of hundreds of thousands of clones, with more than 80% occurring once and the leading ten covering 0.9% to 1.2%. What was sequenced was PBMCs or T cells enriched from blood (not recorded which). Receptor source: a man aged 25-40 years who had recovered from COVID-19.

For the CDR3, the DNA is TGTGCCAGCAGTTTCATAGACAGGGATTCCCCCCAGCATTTT. The encoded protein is CASSFIDRDSPQHF. V gene TRBV27 combines with J gene TRBJ1-5; 7 nucleotides match TRBD1. The CDR3 has 14 residues. Unmatched junction bases numbered 9, after V lost 3 bases and J lost 10 bases. The germline V gene has CDR1 MNHEY and CDR2 SMNVEV (reference sequence).

This CDR3 is CASSLAGGDEQYF. As DNA, the CDR3 is TGTGCCAGCAGCTTAGCGGGAGGCGACGAGCAGTACTTC. V usage is TRBV7-9 and J usage is TRBJ2-7; possible D gene TRBD2, 6 bases. Germline CDR1 and CDR2: SEHNR and FQNEAQ (reference sequence). The CDR3 totals 13 residues. The V gene lost 0 bases and the J gene lost 5 bases, with 8 bases spanning the gap.

This clone showed up just once. The chain has TRBV6-1 and TRBJ1-6; unclear D gene. The germline V gene has CDR1 MNHNS and CDR2 SASEGT. The CDR3 is 15 residues long. Between the trimmed V and J ends, which lost 1 base and 0 bases, there was a span of 4 bases. CDR3 region: CASSEESSYNSPLHF. CDR3 sequence (DNA): TGTGCCAGCAGTGAAGAGAGCTCCTATAATTCACCCCTCCACTTT.

This clone was detected only a few times. The chain combines TRBV5-1 with TRBJ1-2, with TRBD1 matching over 7 bases. Germline loops: CDR1 SGHRS, CDR2 YFSETQ. The CDR3 is made up of 12 amino acids. V shed 8 bases and J 6 bases; nucleotides not matched to a gene: 7. CDR3: CASSTGYDGYTF. The CDR3 DNA follows: TGCGCCAGTTCGACAGGGTATGATGGCTACACCTTC.

This sequence joins TRBV25-1 and TRBJ2-7; D possibly corresponds to TRBD2 (5 bases). This CDR3 comprises 12 residues. V lost 9 bases and J lost 2, with 11 bases in between. Per germline, CDR1 MGHDK and CDR2 SYGVNS. CDR3 residues: CASTTGTYEQYF. CDR3 sequence (DNA): TGTGCCAGTACCACCGGGACCTACGAGCAGTACTTC.

A single count supports this clone. The chain uses TRBV7-3 and TRBJ2-1, with D possibly TRBD1 on 6 matching bases. CDR3 length: 16 amino acids. Germline loops: CDR1 SGHTA, CDR2 FQGTGA. Trimming left V 1 base short and J 8 bases short, with 18 bases between. The CDR3 region is CASSLNPSGNRDEQFF. The CDR3, as DNA: TGTGCCAGCAGCTTAAACCCCAGCGGTAACAGGGATGAGCAGTTCTTC.

The chain uses TRBV10-3 and TRBJ2-2, with D unresolved. The CDR3 is 14 residues long. Germline V gene data show CDR1 as ENHRY and CDR2 as SYGVKD. V lost 2 bases and J 1 base, leaving 5 bases between the germline ends. This CDR3 is CAISEIGNTGELFF. The DNA for the CDR3 is TGTGCCATCAGTGAGATCGGGAACACCGGGGAGCTGTTTTTT.

The chain uses TRBV2 and TRBJ1-5; tentative D call: TRBD1 (6 bases). The V end was cut by 5 bases, the J end by 2 bases, with 13 bases between. CDR3 length equals 15 residues. CDR1 is SNHLY and CDR2 is FYNNEI in the germline V gene. The CDR3: CASSSWTERNQPQHF. The DNA of the CDR3 is TGTGCCAGCAGTAGTTGGACAGAACGCAATCAGCCCCAGCATTTT. Full variable domain (outside the CDR3, taken from reference TRBV2 and TRBJ1-5): EPEVTQTPSHQVTQMGQEVILRCVPISNHLYFYWYRQILGQKVEFLVSFYNNEISEKSEIFDDQFSVERPDGSNFTLKIRSTKLEDSAMYFCASSSWTERNQPQHFGDGTRLSIL.

The rearrangement uses TRBV18 and TRBJ2-1; possibly TRBD1 for D (5 bases). V shed 5 bases and J shed 4 bases, with 9 bases lying between them. The length of the CDR3 is 13 residues. CDR1 and CDR2 (germline): KGHSH, LQKENI. CDR3 in DNA: TGTGCCAGCTCAAAGGACAAGTACAATGAGCAGTTCTTC. As protein: CASSKDKYNEQFF.

This sequence joins TRBV6-1 and TRBJ2-1; 8 bases fit TRBD1. V lost 4 bases and J lost 6; bases outside the gene matches: 14. The CDR3 is 17 amino acids. Germline CDR1 and CDR2: MNHNS and SASEGT. The CDR3 DNA follows: TGTGCCAGCAGTGTGGTCACCGGGACAGGCCCCTCCAATGAGCAGTTCTTC. Amino acid sequence: CASSVVTGTGPSNEQFF.

The chain is built from TRBV7-9 and TRBJ2-2, with 8 bases matching TRBD1. There are 16 residues in the CDR3. V was clipped by 4 bases and J by 1 base; unmatched bases: 5. The germline V gene has CDR1 SEHNR and CDR2 FQNEAQ (reference sequence). The CDR3 nucleotides read TGTGCCAGCAGCTCCCCCGGGACAGGGAACACCGGGGAGCTGTTTTTT. Its protein is CASSSPGTGNTGELFF.

This clone was recorded once. This chain connects TRBV7-9 to TRBJ2-7; 7 bases align to TRBD1. Germline trimming cut 5 bases from V and 3 bases from J; bases unmatched to any gene: 10. Germline V gene lookup returns CDR1 SEHNR and CDR2 FQNEAQ (reference sequence). The CDR3 length is 15 residues. The CDR3 reads CASSVPGTVIYEQYF. The CDR3 nucleotides read TGTGCCAGCAGCGTCCCCGGGACAGTCATCTACGAGCAGTACTTC.

DNA for the CDR3: TGTGCCTGGAGTGCGGGTGGAGCGGGCCTTTACAATGAGCAGTTCTTC. The encoded protein is CAWSAGGAGLYNEQFF. The rearrangement joins TRBV30 to TRBJ2-1, with a possible D match to TRBD2 (6 bases). CDR3 length: 16 amino acids. Between the trimmed V and J ends, which lost 1 base and 4 bases, there was a span of 17 bases. CDR1 and CDR2 (germline): GTSNPN, SVGIG (reference sequence).

This clone was counted a single time. The chain uses TRBV6-1 and TRBJ2-1, with TRBD1 matching over 8 bases. The germline V gene has CDR1 MNHNS and CDR2 SASEGT. J lost 9 bases, V lost 1 base, and 11 bases had no gene match. CDR3 length: 16 residues. CDR3 DNA sequence: TGTGCCAGCAGTGAAGACCTCCCCCAGGGGGCTGGTGAGCAGTTCTTC. This translates into CASSEDLPQGAGEQFF.

V gene TRBV30 combines with J gene TRBJ1-1; D remains ambiguous. The CDR3 runs 11 residues. The germline CDR1 and CDR2 sequences are GTSNPN and SVGIG (reference sequence). V was cut by 5 bases and J by 3 bases, with 7 bases left in between. As DNA, the CDR3 is TGTGCCTGGGGGCTAGACACTGAAGCTTTCTTT. Amino acids: CAWGLDTEAFF.

This clone was seen just once. V gene TRBV28 combines with J gene TRBJ2-1, with 12 bases matching TRBD2. The CDR3 is made up of 16 amino acids. Germline V lookup: CDR1 MDHEN, CDR2 SYDVKM. After removal of 6 bases from V and 5 bases from J, the junction contained 8 bases not matched to a gene. The CDR3 DNA reads as TGTGCCAGCAGCCCTACTCTAGCGGGAGGGCACAATGAGCAGTTCTTC. Translation: CASSPTLAGGHNEQFF.

This chain links TRBV18 with TRBJ2-7, with a weak D call TRBD1 (6 bases). The germline V gene has CDR1 KGHSH and CDR2 LQKENI. This CDR3 comprises 14 residues. The germline V and J ends were trimmed by 3 bases and 2 bases, with 11 bases remaining between them. The CDR3 here is CASSPPQGPYEQYF. In nucleotides, the CDR3 is TGTGCCAGCTCACCTCCACAGGGACCCTACGAGCAGTACTTC.

V and J are TRBV6-4 and TRBJ2-1; D remains unclear. Germline-derived CDR1 and CDR2 are MRHNA and SNTAGT. The CDR3 contains 14 residues. Trimming removed 0 bases at V and 4 bases at J, with 7 bases between. The CDR3 spells CASSDSNRYNEQFF. The DNA for the CDR3 is TGTGCCAGCAGTGACTCGAACAGATACAATGAGCAGTTCTTC.

The chain has TRBV5-1 and TRBJ2-7; tentative D call: TRBD1 (6 bases). The CDR3 is 15 amino acids. V was pared by 4 bases and J by 1 base, with 15 bases between. The germline gives CDR1 SGHRS, CDR2 YFSETQ. Here the CDR3 DNA reads TGCGCCAGCAGCCGCGTGACAGGCCCATCCTACGAGCAGTACTTC. Residues: CASSRVTGPSYEQYF.

This rearrangement joins TRBV11-3 to TRBJ1-1, with a tentative D call TRBD1 (5 bases). Trimming pared 5 bases from V and 7 bases from J, leaving 14 bases between. CDR3 length equals 13 residues. Germline CDR1 SGHNT, CDR2 YENEEA. CDR3 loop: CASSLGHGDEAFF. The CDR3 DNA is TGTGCCAGCAGCCTTGGACATGGGGATGAAGCTTTCTTT. The full variable domain, rest sourced from reference TRBV11-3 and TRBJ1-1, is EAGVVQSPRYKIIEKKQPVAFWCNPISGHNTLYWYLQNLGQGPELLIRYENEEAVDDSQLPKDRFSAERLKGVDSTLKIQPAELGDSAVYLCASSLGHGDEAFFGQGTRLTVV.

This chain connects TRBV7-8 to TRBJ2-1; possible D gene TRBD2, 6 bases. The V end lost 4 bases, the J end lost 0 bases, and 16 bases lay between the germline ends. Germline values: CDR1 SGHVS, CDR2 FQNEAQ. This CDR3 contains 17 residues. CDR3 nucleotide sequence: TGTGCCAGCAGCTGGGCGCCATCGACTAGCTCCTACAATGAGCAGTTCTTC. The encoded protein is CASSWAPSTSSYNEQFF.